The source of this TCR beta chain is a study of T-cell reconstitution after alpha-beta-depleted transplantation in children. The TCRbeta library incorporated unique molecular identifiers. TCRdb itself ran the PCR reads through MiXCR, one entry per CDR3 protein. The sample includes some 500,000 distinct CDR3 sequences, about a sixth seen only once; the top ten take 2.5% to 3.5%. Material: PBMCs from the stem cell graft donor, obtained from the stem cell graft. The receptor was derived from a human donor who donated a stem cell graft to a child with acute lymphoblastic leukemia.

The DNA of the CDR3 is TGTGCCAGCAGTTCCTTAGCGGCCCATGAGGAGACCCAGTACTTC. This sequence encodes CASSSLAAHEETQYF. V gene TRBV6-5 combines with J gene TRBJ2-5; TRBD2 is a possible D gene (6 bases). This CDR3 is built from 15 residues. V dropped 4 bases and J dropped 5 bases, with 17 bases sitting between them. Germline V gives CDR1 MNHEY, CDR2 SVGAGI.